This passage covers 21 T cell receptor beta chains from one sample sequenced in a study of identical twins. In TCRdb, the 5' RACE reads were re-called with MiXCR into one record per CDR3 protein. Here the sample spans roughly 230,000 distinct CDR3 sequences, roughly 8.7% being singletons. These same records also appear under a second study, on yellow fever vaccine responses in identical twins.

Sample: CD8+ T cells sorted from blood. These receptors originate from a woman between 18 and 29 years old in good health.

This clonotype appeared many times. The V gene is TRBV20-1, the J gene TRBJ2-1; D may match TRBD1 or TRBD2 (5 bases each). Germline V CDR1 and CDR2: DFQATT, SNEGSKA (reference sequence). The germline V and J ends were trimmed by 0 bases and 5 bases, with 14 bases remaining between them. This CDR3 region has 15 residues. The CDR3 DNA is TGCAGTGCTAGAGATCAAGGGACGGATAACAATGAGCAGTTCTTC. Translating it yields CSARDQGTDNNEQFF.

This chain joins TRBV19 and TRBJ2-1, with 9 bases matching TRBD1. Unmatched junction bases numbered 2, after V lost 6 bases and J lost 5 bases. The CDR3 has 13 amino acids. Per germline, CDR1 LNHDA and CDR2 SQIVND (reference sequence). This CDR3 is CASRRQGDNEQFF. The CDR3 bases are TGTGCCAGTAGAAGACAGGGGGACAATGAGCAGTTCTTC.

This clonotype has at least ten counts. This chain links TRBV20-1 with TRBJ2-7; TRBD1 agrees at 8 bases. Germline CDR1 and CDR2: DFQATT and SNEGSKA (reference sequence). V lost 0 bases and J lost 4; bases outside the gene matches: 11. The CDR3 consists of 16 residues. CDR3 region: CSARDLRQGIGYEQYF. The CDR3 region has the DNA TGCAGTGCTAGAGATTTAAGACAGGGGATCGGTTACGAGCAGTACTTC.

J is TRBJ1-6 and V is TRBV20-1, with a possible D match to TRBD1 (5 bases). Germline values: CDR1 DFQATT, CDR2 SNEGSKA (reference sequence). V was clipped by 3 bases and J by 7 bases, with 19 bases between them. The CDR3 runs to 16 residues. CDR3 amino acids: CSASEGSMPGNSPLHF. CDR3 in DNA: TGCAGTGCTAGCGAGGGGTCGATGCCAGGGAATTCACCCCTCCACTTT.

This clonotype has at least ten counts. The chain employs TRBV6-5 and TRBJ2-2; weak D call: TRBD2 (7 bases). The CDR3 totals 15 residues. V lost 4 bases to trimming and J lost 0 bases, with 9 bases between them. Germline lookup yields CDR1 MNHEY and CDR2 SVGAGI. CDR3 bases: TGTGCCAGCAGTTCGGGGGGCGCGAACACCGGGGAGCTGTTTTTT. It encodes CASSSGGANTGELFF.

This clonotype was picked up a small number of times. The genes are TRBV4-3 and TRBJ2-1; 7 bases map to TRBD2. Germline trimming cut 0 bases from V and 10 bases from J; bases unmatched to any gene: 9. CDR1 and CDR2 from the germline V gene are LGHNA and YSLEER. This CDR3 has 15 amino acids. The DNA for the CDR3 is TGCGCCAGCAGCCAAGAGTCTCTGGGAGGGTGGGAGCAGTTCTTC. Its translation: CASSQESLGGWEQFF.

In this sample, this clonotype turned up many times. The J gene is TRBJ1-4, the V gene TRBV12-3 or TRBV12-4, with D unresolved. V lost 3 bases and J 10 bases, leaving 6 bases between the germline ends. This CDR3 has 11 amino acids. The CDR3 DNA reads as TGTGCCAGCAGTTTTGCGGGAAAACTGTTTTTT. The encoded protein is CASSFAGKLFF.

This clonotype showed up just a few times. The chain couples TRBV20-1 to TRBJ1-2, with D possibly being TRBD1 (5 bases). Trimming took 0 bases from V and 2 from J, leaving 7 bases between them. There are 13 residues in the CDR3. Germline CDR1 and CDR2: DFQATT and SNEGSKA (reference sequence). CDR3 nucleotides: TGCAGTGCTAGAGATCCAGGGAACTATGGCTACACCTTC. Amino acids: CSARDPGNYGYTF.

V and J are TRBV7-9 and TRBJ1-1; D remains ambiguous. The CDR3 loop spans 16 amino acids. Germline lookup yields CDR1 SEHNR and CDR2 FQNEAQ (reference sequence). Trimming removed 1 base at V and 0 bases at J, with 12 bases between. CDR3 amino acids: CASSLGGQLMNTEAFF. In DNA form, the CDR3 reads TGTGCCAGCAGCTTAGGAGGTCAGCTCATGAACACTGAAGCTTTCTTT.

This clonotype was seen ten or more times. J is TRBJ2-7 and V is TRBV27; the D is unclear. This CDR3 has 14 residues. The germline V gene encodes CDR1 MNHEY and CDR2 SMNVEV (reference sequence). The V end lost 4 bases, the J end lost 3 bases, and 13 bases lay between the germline ends. CDR3 protein: CASSSPRLRYEQYF. The CDR3 DNA is TGTGCCAGCAGTTCTCCCCGACTTCGCTACGAGCAGTACTTC.

V and J are TRBV7-6 and TRBJ1-1; D not certain. CDR1 and CDR2 (germline): SGHVS, FNYEAQ. V dropped 5 bases and J dropped 6 bases, with 19 bases sitting between them. The length of the CDR3 is 15 residues. The CDR3 reads CASSGEDARPAEAFF. CDR3 coding DNA: TGTGCCAGCAGCGGAGAGGACGCACGCCCCGCTGAAGCTTTCTTT.

This chain links TRBV12-3 or TRBV12-4 with TRBJ2-7; either TRBD1 or TRBD2 may fit D (5 bases each). The V and J ends lost 4 bases and 3 bases respectively, with 16 bases between them. The length of the CDR3 is 15 residues. The CDR3 DNA reads as TGTGCCAGCAGTTCACCCGGGGCAGGCAACTACGAGCAGTACTTC. This codes for CASSSPGAGNYEQYF.

In DNA, the CDR3 is TGCGCCAGCAGCCAAGAGAAGGGACAGGGGTCCGCTAGCGGAACCTACGAGCAGTACTTC. Translated: CASSQEKGQGSASGTYEQYF. V is TRBV4-3 and J is TRBJ2-7, with 10 positions matching TRBD1. Germline V gene lookup returns CDR1 LGHNA and CDR2 YSLEER. This CDR3 spans 20 amino acids. V gave up 0 bases and J gave up 2 bases; unmatched junction bases: 16.

The rearrangement joins TRBV6-6 to TRBJ2-3, with 7 bases that match TRBD2. The CDR3 totals 13 residues. Germline V gene lookup returns CDR1 MNHNY and CDR2 SVGAGI (reference sequence). After removal of 4 bases from V and 3 bases from J, the junction contained 1 base not matched to a gene. Here the CDR3 reads CASSWTRTDTQYF. The CDR3 nucleotides are TGTGCCAGCAGTTGGACTAGGACAGATACGCAGTATTTT.

This rearrangement joins TRBV20-1 to TRBJ2-2; TRBD1 matches 9 bases. The germline V gene has CDR1 DFQATT and CDR2 SNEGSKA (reference sequence). The J segment lost 4 bases and the V segment lost 6 bases, leaving 6 bases of the junction unmatched. This CDR3 is built from 14 residues. The CDR3 bases are TGCAGTGCGCGGGACAGGGCGGGCACCGGGGAGCTGTTTTTT. This encodes CSARDRAGTGELFF.

The V and J genes are TRBV3-1 and TRBJ2-3; 14 nucleotides line up with TRBD2. Germline lookup yields CDR1 LGHDT and CDR2 YNNKEL (reference sequence). The CDR3 totals 20 residues. With V trimmed by 0 bases and J by 0 bases, 8 bases remained unmatched. The DNA of the CDR3 is TGTGCCAGCAGCCAAGAACCGGTGACTAGCGGGAGGGCTAGCACAGATACGCAGTATTTT. It translates to CASSQEPVTSGRASTDTQYF.

This clonotype was observed many times. The rearrangement links TRBV6-4 to TRBJ2-2; tentatively, D is TRBD2 (6 bases). Looked up from germline, CDR1 is MRHNA and CDR2 is SNTAGT. V dropped 2 bases and J dropped 4 bases, with 11 bases sitting between them. The CDR3 has 15 residues. The CDR3 bases are TGTGCCAGCAGTGACGGAGGGGAGGCCACCGGGGAGCTGTTTTTT. Protein product: CASSDGGEATGELFF.

This clonotype was detected ten times or more. The chain joins TRBV27 to TRBJ2-7; D may be TRBD1 (6 bases). The CDR3 spans 12 residues. In germline, CDR1 is MNHEY, CDR2 SMNVEV (reference sequence). Trimming cost V 5 bases and J 4 bases, with 9 bases left between them. CDR3: CASSQQGYEQYF. For the CDR3, the DNA is TGTGCCAGCAGTCAACAGGGTTACGAGCAGTACTTC.

This clonotype was counted ten times or more. This rearrangement joins TRBV7-9 to TRBJ1-1, with no clear D. Per the germline V gene, CDR1 is SEHNR and CDR2 is FQNEAQ (reference sequence). The CDR3 extends over 10 amino acids. The V and J ends lost 3 bases and 5 bases respectively, with 1 base between them. The CDR3 DNA is TGTGCCAGCAGCTTTACTGAAGCTTTCTTT. Translating gives CASSFTEAFF.

This clonotype has ten or more counts. The chain carries TRBV10-2 and TRBJ2-1, with 12 bases that match TRBD2. V lost 4 bases and J lost 7; bases outside the gene matches: 5. Germline assignment: CDR1 WSHSY and CDR2 SAAADI. This CDR3 has 15 residues. For the CDR3, the DNA is TGCGCCAGCAGTGGGCTAGCGGGAGGGGGAAATGAGCAGTTCTTC. This translates into CASSGLAGGGNEQFF.

This clonotype was picked up many times. The J gene is TRBJ2-7, the V gene TRBV29-1; TRBD1 agrees at 8 bases. The CDR3 loop spans 13 amino acids. Germline CDR1 and CDR2: SQVTM and ANQGSEA. Trimming cost V 6 bases and J 4 bases; bases outside gene matches: 8. The chain's CDR3 is CSVAQGERYEQYF. The DNA of the CDR3 is TGCAGCGTGGCACAGGGGGAGAGGTACGAGCAGTACTTC.